Each of the 9 T cell receptor beta chains below was sequenced from the same sample in a study of T cell repertoires in cytomegalovirus infection. TCRdb redid the calling of the reads with MiXCR, one entry per CDR3 protein. In the table there are around 530,000 distinct CDR3 sequences, 16% of which are singletons. The specimen sequenced was CD8+ T cells from PBMCs. The source is a human donor in good health (CMV status not recorded). Some clones in this sample may be carry-over from other donors' samples.

The rearrangement uses TRBV7-9 and TRBJ2-7, with a weak D call TRBD1 (5 bases). From germline, CDR1 is SEHNR and CDR2 FQNEAQ (reference sequence). With 5 bases removed from V and 4 bases from J, the gap between germline ends came to 15 bases. CDR3 length equals 14 residues. This chain's CDR3 is CASSPSQGRYEQYF. The CDR3 nucleotides read TGTGCCAGCAGCCCCTCCCAGGGTCGGTACGAGCAGTACTTC.

This clonotype was recorded at least ten times. This rearrangement joins TRBV6-4 to TRBJ2-3, with D perhaps assigned TRBD1 or TRBD2 (5 bases each). V lost 4 bases and J 4 bases, leaving 12 bases between the germline ends. The CDR3 runs 14 residues. Germline CDR1 is MRHNA and CDR2 is SNTAGT. The DNA for the CDR3 is TGTGCCAGCAGTGGGGACCTCATATCAGATACGCAGTATTTT. This sequence encodes CASSGDLISDTQYF.

Of note for this clonotype: One end of the junction is discordant with germline, which a read error may explain. The chain uses TRBV6-5 and TRBJ2-5; weak D call: TRBD1 (5 bases). The CDR3 covers 14 residues. Germline V gene data show CDR1 as MNHEY and CDR2 as SVGAGI. In DNA form, the CDR3 reads TGTGCCAGCAGTTACTCTGGCGGACAAGAGAACCAGTACTTC. Amino acids: CASSYSGGQENQYF.

This chain uses TRBV7-9 with TRBJ1-6; no clear D. Germline assignment: CDR1 SEHNR and CDR2 FQNEAQ (reference sequence). The V gene lost 2 bases and the J gene lost 8 bases, with 13 bases spanning the gap. This CDR3 contains 15 residues. CDR3 loop: CASSLQSTGYSPLHF. The CDR3 DNA reads as TGTGCCAGCAGCTTACAATCGACCGGCTATTCACCCCTCCACTTT.

This clonotype has at least ten counts. DNA of the CDR3: TGTGCCAGCAGCCGACCCGGACAGGACTACGAGCAGTACTTC. Amino acids: CASSRPGQDYEQYF. The rearrangement links TRBV7-9 to TRBJ2-7, with TRBD1 matching over 7 bases. After removal of 5 bases from V and 3 bases from J, the junction contained 7 bases not matched to a gene. Germline lookup yields CDR1 SEHNR and CDR2 FQNEAQ (reference sequence). The CDR3 is made up of 14 amino acids.

Ten or more counts support this clonotype. The chain employs TRBV19 and TRBJ2-6, with 7 positions matching TRBD1. Germline loops: CDR1 LNHDA, CDR2 SQIVND (reference sequence). Trimming took 5 bases from V and 5 from J; bases not matched to a gene: 6. The CDR3 is made up of 15 amino acids. The CDR3 sequence: CASSRDRLWANVLTF. CDR3 DNA: TGTGCCAGTAGTCGGGACAGACTCTGGGCCAACGTCCTGACTTTC.

This clonotype was counted only a few times. The chain uses TRBV7-3 and TRBJ2-1; no firm D call. The CDR3 is 12 amino acids. Trimming took 2 bases from V and 9 from J, leaving 8 bases between them. Germline values: CDR1 SGHTA, CDR2 FQGTGA. The CDR3 spells CASSLDGVEQFF. The CDR3 nucleotides are TGTGCCAGCAGCTTAGACGGAGTTGAGCAGTTCTTC.

About this clonotype: A much larger clone sits a single nucleotide away, making a read error possible. The chain links TRBV12-3 or TRBV12-4 to TRBJ1-1; D uncertain. V was trimmed by 10 bases and J by 4 bases, leaving 19 bases between them. The CDR3 is made up of 14 amino acids. The CDR3 coding sequence is TGTGCCATCATAAGCACTCGGGCGGCCACTGAAGCTTTCTTT. Encoded protein: CAIISTRAATEAFF.

The chain couples TRBV4-2 to TRBJ2-7; TRBD2 matches at 9 bases. The CDR3 totals 15 residues. J lost 0 bases, V lost 5 bases, and 5 bases had no gene match. Per germline, CDR1 LGHNA and CDR2 YNFKEQ. In DNA form, the CDR3 reads TGTGCCAGCAGCGCGACTAGCGGTAGCTCCTACGAGCAGTACTTC. Protein: CASSATSGSSYEQYF.